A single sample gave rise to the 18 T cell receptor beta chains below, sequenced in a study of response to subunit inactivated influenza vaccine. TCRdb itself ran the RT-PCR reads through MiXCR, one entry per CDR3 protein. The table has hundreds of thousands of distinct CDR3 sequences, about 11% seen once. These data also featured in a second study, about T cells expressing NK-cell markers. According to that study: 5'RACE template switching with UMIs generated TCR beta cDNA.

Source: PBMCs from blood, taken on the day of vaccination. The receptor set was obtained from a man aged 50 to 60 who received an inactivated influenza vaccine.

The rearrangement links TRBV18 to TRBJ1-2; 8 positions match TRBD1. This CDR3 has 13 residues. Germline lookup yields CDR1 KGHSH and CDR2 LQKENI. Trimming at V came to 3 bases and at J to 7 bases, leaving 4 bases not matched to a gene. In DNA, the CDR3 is TGTGCCAGCTCACCCCAGGGGGCGCGTGGCTACACCTTC. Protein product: CASSPQGARGYTF.

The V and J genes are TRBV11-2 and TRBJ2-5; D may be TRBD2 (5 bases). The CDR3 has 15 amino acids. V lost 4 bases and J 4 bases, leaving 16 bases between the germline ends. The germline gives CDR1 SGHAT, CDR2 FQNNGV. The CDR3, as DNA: TGTGCCAGCAGCTCGGTTCTCCTACGGGGAGAGACCCAGTACTTC. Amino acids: CASSSVLLRGETQYF.

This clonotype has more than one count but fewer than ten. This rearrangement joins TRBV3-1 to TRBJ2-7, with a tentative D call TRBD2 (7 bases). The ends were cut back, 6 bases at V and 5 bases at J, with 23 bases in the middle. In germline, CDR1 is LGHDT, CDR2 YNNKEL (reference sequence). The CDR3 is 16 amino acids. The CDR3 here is CASSPRGGGGPNEQYF. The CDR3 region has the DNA TGTGCCAGCAGTCCCCGGGGAGGGGGGGGGCCTAACGAGCAGTACTTC.

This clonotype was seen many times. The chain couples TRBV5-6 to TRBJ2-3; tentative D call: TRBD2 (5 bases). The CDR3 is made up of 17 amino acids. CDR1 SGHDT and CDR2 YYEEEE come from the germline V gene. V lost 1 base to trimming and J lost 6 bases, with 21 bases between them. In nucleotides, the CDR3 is TGTGCCAGCAGCTTGTTACTCAGTCCGGGGATGCATGATACGCAGTATTTT. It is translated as CASSLLLSPGMHDTQYF.

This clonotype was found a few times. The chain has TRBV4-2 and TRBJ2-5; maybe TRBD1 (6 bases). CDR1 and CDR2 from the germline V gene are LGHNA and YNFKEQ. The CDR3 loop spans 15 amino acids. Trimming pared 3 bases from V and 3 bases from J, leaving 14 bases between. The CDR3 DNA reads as TGTGCCAGCAGCCAGGGAGACAGGAGGAAAGAGACCCAGTACTTC. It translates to CASSQGDRRKETQYF.

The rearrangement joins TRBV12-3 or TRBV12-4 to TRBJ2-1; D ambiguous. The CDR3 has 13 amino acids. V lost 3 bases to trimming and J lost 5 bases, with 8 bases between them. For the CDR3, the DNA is TGTGCCAGCAGTTTTTTGAGTAACAATGAGCAGTTCTTC. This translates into CASSFLSNNEQFF.

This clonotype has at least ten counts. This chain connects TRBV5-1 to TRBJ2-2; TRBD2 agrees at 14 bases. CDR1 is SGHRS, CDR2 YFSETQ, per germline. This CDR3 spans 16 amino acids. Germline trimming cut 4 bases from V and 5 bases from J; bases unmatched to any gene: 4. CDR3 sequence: CASSAGLAGDTGELFF. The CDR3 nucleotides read TGCGCCAGCAGCGCGGGACTAGCGGGAGATACCGGGGAGCTGTTTTTT.

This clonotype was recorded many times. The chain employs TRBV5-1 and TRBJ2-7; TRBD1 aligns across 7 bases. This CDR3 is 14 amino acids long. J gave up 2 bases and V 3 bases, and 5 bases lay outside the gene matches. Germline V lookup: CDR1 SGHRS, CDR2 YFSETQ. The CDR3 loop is CASSSGQRTYEQYF. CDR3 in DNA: TGCGCCAGCAGCTCGGGACAGAGAACCTACGAGCAGTACTTC.

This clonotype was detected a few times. The CDR3 DNA is TGTGCCAGCAGCCGGAGCCCGAACACCGGGGAGCTGTTTTTT. It encodes CASSRSPNTGELFF. The genes are TRBV9 and TRBJ2-2, with D unresolved. The CDR3 loop spans 14 amino acids. V dropped 4 bases and J dropped 0 bases, with 7 bases sitting between them. From germline, CDR1 is SGDLS and CDR2 YYNGEE.

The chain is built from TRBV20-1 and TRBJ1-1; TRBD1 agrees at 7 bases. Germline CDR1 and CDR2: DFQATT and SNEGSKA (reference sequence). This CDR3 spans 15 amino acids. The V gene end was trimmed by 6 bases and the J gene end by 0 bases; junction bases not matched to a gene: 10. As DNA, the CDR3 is TGCAGTGCGCCGACTGAGGGGGCGTTGAACACTGAAGCTTTCTTT. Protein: CSAPTEGALNTEAFF.

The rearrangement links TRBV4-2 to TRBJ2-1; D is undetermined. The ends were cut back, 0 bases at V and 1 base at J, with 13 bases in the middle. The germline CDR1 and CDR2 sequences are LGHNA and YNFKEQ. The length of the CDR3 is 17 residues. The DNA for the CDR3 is TGTGCCAGCAGCCAAGATTGGGCCAGCGCATCCTACAATGAGCAGTTCTTC. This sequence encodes CASSQDWASASYNEQFF.

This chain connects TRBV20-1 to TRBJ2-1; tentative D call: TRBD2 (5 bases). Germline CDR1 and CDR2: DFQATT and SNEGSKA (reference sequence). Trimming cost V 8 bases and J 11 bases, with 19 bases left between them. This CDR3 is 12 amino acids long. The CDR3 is CSLEDLTMKQFF. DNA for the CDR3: TGCAGTTTGGAGGACCTTACAATGAAGCAGTTCTTC.

Here the CDR3 reads CASSLDQGTSGTYEQYF. The CDR3 region has the DNA TGTGCCAGCAGCTTAGATCAAGGGACTAGCGGGACCTACGAGCAGTACTTC. The chain is built from TRBV11-2 and TRBJ2-7; 13 nucleotides line up with TRBD2. The CDR3 contains 17 residues. The germline V gene has CDR1 SGHAT and CDR2 FQNNGV. The V and J ends lost 0 bases and 2 bases, in that order; junction bases with no gene match: 4.

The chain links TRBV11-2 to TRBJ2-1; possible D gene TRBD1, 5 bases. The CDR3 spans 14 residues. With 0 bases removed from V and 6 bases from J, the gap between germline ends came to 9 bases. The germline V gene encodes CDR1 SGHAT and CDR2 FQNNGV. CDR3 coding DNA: TGTGCCAGCAGCTTAGAGGCACAGGCCAATGAGCAGTTCTTC. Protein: CASSLEAQANEQFF.

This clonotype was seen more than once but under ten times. The CDR3 loop reads CASRSHPQTDMNTEAFF. The CDR3 DNA reads TGTGCCAGCAGATCCCACCCGCAGACGGACATGAACACTGAAGCTTTCTTT. J is TRBJ1-1 and V is TRBV6-2 or TRBV6-3; a possible D gene is TRBD1 (5 bases). CDR1 and CDR2 (germline): MNHEY, SVGEGT. Deletions cut 6 bases from V and 0 bases from J, with 20 bases between. The CDR3 length is 17 residues.

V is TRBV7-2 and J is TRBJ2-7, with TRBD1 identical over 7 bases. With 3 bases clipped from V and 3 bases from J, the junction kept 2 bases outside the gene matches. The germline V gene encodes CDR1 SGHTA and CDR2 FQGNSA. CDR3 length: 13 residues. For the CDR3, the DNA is TGTGCCAGCAGCTTCAACAGGGGCTACGAGCAGTACTTC. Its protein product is CASSFNRGYEQYF.

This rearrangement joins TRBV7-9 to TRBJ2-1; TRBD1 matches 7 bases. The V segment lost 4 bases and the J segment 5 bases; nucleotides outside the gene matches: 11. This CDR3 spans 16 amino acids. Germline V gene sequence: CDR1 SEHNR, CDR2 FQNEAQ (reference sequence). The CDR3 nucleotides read TGTGCCAGCAGCTGGGAGCTCGGGGACAGTAACAATGAGCAGTTCTTC. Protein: CASSWELGDSNNEQFF.

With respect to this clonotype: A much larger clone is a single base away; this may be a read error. CDR3 amino acids: CSSGRSGSGSYEQYF. CDR3 coding DNA: TGTTCCAGCGGACGTAGCGGGAGCGGGTCCTACGAGCAGTACTTC. The chain is built from TRBV28 and TRBJ2-7, with TRBD2 identical over 9 bases. Germline V gene data show CDR1 as MDHEN and CDR2 as SYDVKM. The CDR3 runs 15 residues.